This TCR beta chain was sequenced in a study of breast tumors, draining lymph nodes, adjacent tissues. This clonotype was picked up a small number of times. Its antigen is currently unknown. General observations from the study: Compared with lymph nodes, tumors were less diverse; compared with nontumor tissue, more.

Each CDR3 protein gets one entry after TCRdb re-called the multiplex PCR reads with MiXCR. The sample consists of roughly 49,000 distinct CDR3 sequences, over 40% of them appearing once. The germline V gene encodes CDR1 SGHAT and CDR2 FQNNGV. The CDR3 covers 13 residues. Trimming cost V 2 bases and J 6 bases; bases outside gene matches: 2. The source of this sequence is a female donor with breast cancer. Some clones in this sample may be carry-over from other donors' samples. The J gene is TRBJ1-1, the V gene TRBV11-2, with 8 nucleotides matching TRBD1. Sample: breast tumor tissue. The CDR3 DNA follows: TGTGCCAGCAGCTTACAACAGGGGGCTGAAGCTTTCTTT. Its translation: CASSLQQGAEAFF. Supplemented by reference TRBV11-2 and TRBJ1-1, the full variable domain reads EAGVAQSPRYKIIEKRQSVAFWCNPISGHATLYWYQQILGQGPKLLIQFQNNGVVDDSQLPKDRFSAERLKGVDSTLKIQPAKLEDSAVYLCASSLQQGAEAFFGQGTRLTVV.